Below, one TCR beta chain is given with its context. The antigen is not known. The data stem from a study of T cells in localized non-small cell lung cancer. Whole-study findings and limits: Adjacent lung exhibited a median of 57 among the 100 most abundant tumor clones. Uninvolved adjacent lung had more T cell clonality than any other tissue, topping tumor.

Clones were sequenced by immunoSEQ multiplex PCR, and TCRdb holds only the in-frame ones, with some missing. Seen here are 50,000 or so clones, around 80% observed once, and the top ten hold around 4%. The J segment lost 8 bases and the V segment lost 1 base, leaving 6 bases of the junction unmatched. The CDR3 has 15 amino acids. Per the germline V gene, CDR1 is MRHNA and CDR2 is SNTAGT. Sequenced here: PBMCs, sampled before any cancer treatment. The clonotype originates from a woman aged 35 to 75 with stage II lung adenocarcinoma. V gene TRBV6-4 combines with J gene TRBJ2-1; TRBD2 agrees at 9 bases. The chain's CDR3 is CASSDLSGGRDEQFF. DNA for the CDR3: TGTGCCAGCAGTGACTTGAGCGGGGGGAGGGATGAGCAGTTCTTC.